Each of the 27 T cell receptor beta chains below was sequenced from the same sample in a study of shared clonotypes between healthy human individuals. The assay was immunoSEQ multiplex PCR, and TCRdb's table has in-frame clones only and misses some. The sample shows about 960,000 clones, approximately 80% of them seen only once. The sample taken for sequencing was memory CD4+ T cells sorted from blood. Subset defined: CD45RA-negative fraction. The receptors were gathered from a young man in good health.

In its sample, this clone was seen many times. The CDR3 loop is CASSPGTSGNREQYF. CDR3 DNA: TGTGCCAGCAGCCCCGGGACTAGCGGGAATAGGGAGCAGTACTTC. The chain is built from TRBV27 and TRBJ2-7; TRBD2 matches 13 bases. After removal of 6 bases from V and 7 bases from J, the junction contained 9 bases not matched to a gene. Germline V gives CDR1 MNHEY, CDR2 SMNVEV (reference sequence). The CDR3 has 15 residues.

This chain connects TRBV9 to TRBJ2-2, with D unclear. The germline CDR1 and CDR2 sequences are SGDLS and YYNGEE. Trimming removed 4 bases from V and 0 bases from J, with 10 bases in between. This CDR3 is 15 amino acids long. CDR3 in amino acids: CASSLGVSNTGELFF. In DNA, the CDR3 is TGTGCCAGCAGCCTAGGTGTTTCGAACACCGGGGAGCTGTTTTTT.

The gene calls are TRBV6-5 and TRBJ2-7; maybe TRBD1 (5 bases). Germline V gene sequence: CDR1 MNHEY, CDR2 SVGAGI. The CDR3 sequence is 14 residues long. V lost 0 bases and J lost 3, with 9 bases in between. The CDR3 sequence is CASSYSRQIYEQYF. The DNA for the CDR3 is TGTGCCAGCAGTTACTCGAGACAGATCTACGAGCAGTACTTC.

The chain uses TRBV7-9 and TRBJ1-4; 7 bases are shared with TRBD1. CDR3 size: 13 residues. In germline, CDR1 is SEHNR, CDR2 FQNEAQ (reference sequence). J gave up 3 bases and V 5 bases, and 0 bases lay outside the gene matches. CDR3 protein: CASSQGANEKLFF. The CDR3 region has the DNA TGTGCCAGCAGCCAGGGGGCTAATGAAAAACTGTTTTTT.

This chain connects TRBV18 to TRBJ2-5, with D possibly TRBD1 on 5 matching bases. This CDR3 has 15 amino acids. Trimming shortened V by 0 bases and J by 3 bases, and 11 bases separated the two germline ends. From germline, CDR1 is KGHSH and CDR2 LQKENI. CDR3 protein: CASSPPSRAEETQYF. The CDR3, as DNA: TGTGCCAGCTCACCACCGAGCAGGGCTGAAGAGACCCAGTACTTC.

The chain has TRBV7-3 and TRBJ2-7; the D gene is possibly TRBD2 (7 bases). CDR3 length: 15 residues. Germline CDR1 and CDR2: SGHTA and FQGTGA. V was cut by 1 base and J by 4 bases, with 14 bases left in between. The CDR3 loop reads CASSLNGGLVYEQYF. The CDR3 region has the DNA TGTGCCAGCAGCTTAAACGGGGGGCTTGTATACGAGCAGTACTTC.

The CDR3 loop reads CASSLPSVDEQFF. The CDR3 region has the DNA TGTGCCAGCAGCCTACCTAGCGTCGATGAGCAGTTCTTC. The chain couples TRBV4-2 to TRBJ2-1; D is perhaps TRBD2 (6 bases). Trimming stripped 4 bases from V and 8 bases from J, with 12 bases between. The CDR3 length is 13 residues. Germline V gene sequence: CDR1 LGHNA, CDR2 YNFKEQ.

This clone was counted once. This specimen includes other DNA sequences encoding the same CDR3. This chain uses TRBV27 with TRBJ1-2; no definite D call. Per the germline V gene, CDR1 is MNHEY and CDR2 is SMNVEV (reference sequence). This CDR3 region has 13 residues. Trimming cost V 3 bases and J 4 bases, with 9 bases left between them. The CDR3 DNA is TGTGCCAGCAGTTTTGGGGTAGGCTATGGCTACACCTTC. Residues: CASSFGVGYGYTF.

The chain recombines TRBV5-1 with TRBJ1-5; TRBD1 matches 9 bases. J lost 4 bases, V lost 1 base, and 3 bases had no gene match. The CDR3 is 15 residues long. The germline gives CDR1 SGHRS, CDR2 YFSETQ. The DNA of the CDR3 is TGCGCCAGCAGCTTGCAGGGACAGGGTAATCAGCCCCAGCATTTT. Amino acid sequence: CASSLQGQGNQPQHF.

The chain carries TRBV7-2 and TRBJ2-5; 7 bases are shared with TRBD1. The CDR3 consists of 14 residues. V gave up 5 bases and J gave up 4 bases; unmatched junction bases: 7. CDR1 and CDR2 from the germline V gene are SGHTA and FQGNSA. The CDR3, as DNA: TGTGCCAGCAGCGGGACAGTCCTATCAGAGACCCAGTACTTC. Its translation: CASSGTVLSETQYF.

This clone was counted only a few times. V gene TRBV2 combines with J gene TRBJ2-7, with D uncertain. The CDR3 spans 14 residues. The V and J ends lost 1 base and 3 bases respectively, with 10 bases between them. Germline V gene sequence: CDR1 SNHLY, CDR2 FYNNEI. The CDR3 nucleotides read TGTGCCAGCAGTGAAGGGGAACCCGACTACGAGCAGTACTTC. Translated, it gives CASSEGEPDYEQYF. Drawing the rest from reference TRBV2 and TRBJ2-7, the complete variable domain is EPEVTQTPSHQVTQMGQEVILRCVPISNHLYFYWYRQILGQKVEFLVSFYNNEISEKSEIFDDQFSVERPDGSNFTLKIRSTKLEDSAMYFCASSEGEPDYEQYFGPGTRLTVT.

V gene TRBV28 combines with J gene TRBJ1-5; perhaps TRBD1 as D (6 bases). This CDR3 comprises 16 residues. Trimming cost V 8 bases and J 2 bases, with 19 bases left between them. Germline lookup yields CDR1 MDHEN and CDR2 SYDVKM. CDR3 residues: CASLGGGGNGNQPQHF. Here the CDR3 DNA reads TGTGCCAGCCTCGGGGGAGGGGGTAATGGCAATCAGCCCCAGCATTTT.

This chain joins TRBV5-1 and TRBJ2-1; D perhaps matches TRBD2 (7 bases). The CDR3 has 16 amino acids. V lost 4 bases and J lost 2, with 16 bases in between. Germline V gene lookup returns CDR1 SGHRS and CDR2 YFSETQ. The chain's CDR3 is CASSPGGLAAYNEQFF. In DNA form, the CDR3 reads TGCGCCAGCAGCCCCGGGGGCCTAGCGGCCTACAATGAGCAGTTCTTC.

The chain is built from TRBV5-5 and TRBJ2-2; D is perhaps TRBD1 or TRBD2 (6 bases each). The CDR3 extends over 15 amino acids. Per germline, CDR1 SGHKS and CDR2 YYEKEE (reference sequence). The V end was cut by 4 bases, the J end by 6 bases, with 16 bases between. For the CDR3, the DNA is TGTGCCAGCAGCCCCGAGGGGGGAAGGGCCGGGGAGCTGTTTTTT. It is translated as CASSPEGGRAGELFF.

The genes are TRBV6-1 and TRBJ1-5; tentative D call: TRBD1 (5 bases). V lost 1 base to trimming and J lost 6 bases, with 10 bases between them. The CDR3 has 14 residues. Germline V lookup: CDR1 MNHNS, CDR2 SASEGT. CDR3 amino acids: CASSEDRTPQPQHF. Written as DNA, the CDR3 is TGTGCCAGCAGTGAAGACAGGACCCCTCAGCCCCAGCATTTT.

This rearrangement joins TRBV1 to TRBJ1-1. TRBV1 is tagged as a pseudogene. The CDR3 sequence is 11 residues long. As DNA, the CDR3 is TGCACCAGCAGCCACCACACTGAAGCTTTCTTT. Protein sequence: CTSSHHTEAFF.

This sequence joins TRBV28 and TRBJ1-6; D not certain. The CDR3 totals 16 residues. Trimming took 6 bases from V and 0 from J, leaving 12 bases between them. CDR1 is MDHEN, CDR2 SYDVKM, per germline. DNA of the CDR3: TGTGCCAGCAGCTCGGCTGGAGGCTCCTATAATTCACCCCTCCACTTT. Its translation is CASSSAGGSYNSPLHF.

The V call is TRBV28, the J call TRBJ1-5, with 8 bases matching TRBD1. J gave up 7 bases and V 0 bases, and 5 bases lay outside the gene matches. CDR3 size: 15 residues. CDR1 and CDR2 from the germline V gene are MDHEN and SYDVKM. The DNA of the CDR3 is TGTGCCAGCAGTTTATGGCAGGGGGCAGGGCAGCCCCAGCATTTT. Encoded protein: CASSLWQGAGQPQHF.

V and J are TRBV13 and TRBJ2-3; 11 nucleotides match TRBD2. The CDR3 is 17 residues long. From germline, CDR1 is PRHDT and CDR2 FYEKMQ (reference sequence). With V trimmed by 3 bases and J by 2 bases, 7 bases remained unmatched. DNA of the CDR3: TGTGCCAGCAGCTTTGGCCTAGCGGGAGGCTCCACAGATACGCAGTATTTT. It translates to CASSFGLAGGSTDTQYF.

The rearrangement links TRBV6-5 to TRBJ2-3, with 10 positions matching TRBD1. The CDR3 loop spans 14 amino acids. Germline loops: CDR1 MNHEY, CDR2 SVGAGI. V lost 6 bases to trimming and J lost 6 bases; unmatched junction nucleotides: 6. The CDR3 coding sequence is TGTGCCAGCAGGGACAGGGGGGAGGGGGATACGCAGTATTTT. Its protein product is CASRDRGEGDTQYF.

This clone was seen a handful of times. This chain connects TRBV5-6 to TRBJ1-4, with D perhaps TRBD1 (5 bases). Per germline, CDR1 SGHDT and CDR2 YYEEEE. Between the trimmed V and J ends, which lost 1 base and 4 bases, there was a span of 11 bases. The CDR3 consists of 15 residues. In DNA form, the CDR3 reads TGTGCCAGCAGCTTGAGTTGGGGCCTTAATGAAAAACTGTTTTTT. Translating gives CASSLSWGLNEKLFF.

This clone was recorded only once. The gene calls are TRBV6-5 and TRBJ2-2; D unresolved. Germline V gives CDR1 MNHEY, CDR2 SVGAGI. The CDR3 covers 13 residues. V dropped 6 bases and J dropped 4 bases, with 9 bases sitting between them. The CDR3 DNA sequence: TGTGCCAGCAGGGGTTTGGGCACCGGGGAGCTGTTTTTT. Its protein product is CASRGLGTGELFF.

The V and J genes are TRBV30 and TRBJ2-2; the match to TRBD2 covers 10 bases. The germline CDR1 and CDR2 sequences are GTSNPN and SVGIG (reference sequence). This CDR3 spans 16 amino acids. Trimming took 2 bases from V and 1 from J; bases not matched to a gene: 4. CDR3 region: CAWSRLAGLNTGELFF. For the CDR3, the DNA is TGTGCCTGGAGTAGACTAGCGGGCCTGAACACCGGGGAGCTGTTTTTT.

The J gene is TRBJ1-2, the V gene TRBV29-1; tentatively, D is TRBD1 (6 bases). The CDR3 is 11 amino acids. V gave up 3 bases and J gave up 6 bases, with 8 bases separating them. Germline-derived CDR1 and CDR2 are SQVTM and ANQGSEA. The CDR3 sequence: CSVEAGDGYTF. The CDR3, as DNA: TGCAGCGTTGAGGCAGGGGATGGCTACACCTTC.

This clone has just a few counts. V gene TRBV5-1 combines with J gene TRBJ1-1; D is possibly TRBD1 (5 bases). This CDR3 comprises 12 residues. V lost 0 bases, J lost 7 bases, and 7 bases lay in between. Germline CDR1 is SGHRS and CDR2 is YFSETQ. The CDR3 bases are TGCGCCAGCAGCTTGGCTGACAGTGAAGCTTTCTTT. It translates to CASSLADSEAFF.

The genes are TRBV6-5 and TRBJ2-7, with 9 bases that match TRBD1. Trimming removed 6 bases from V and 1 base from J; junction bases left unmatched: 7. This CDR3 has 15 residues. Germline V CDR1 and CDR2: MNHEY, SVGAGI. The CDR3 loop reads CASRGTGLGSYEQYF. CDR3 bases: TGTGCCAGCAGGGGGACAGGGTTAGGTTCCTACGAGCAGTACTTC.

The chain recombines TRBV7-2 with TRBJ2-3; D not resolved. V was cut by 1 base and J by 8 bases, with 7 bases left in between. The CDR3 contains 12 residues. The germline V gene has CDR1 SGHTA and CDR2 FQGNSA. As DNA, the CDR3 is TGTGCCAGCAGCTTAGACTACTCTACGCAGTATTTT. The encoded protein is CASSLDYSTQYF.